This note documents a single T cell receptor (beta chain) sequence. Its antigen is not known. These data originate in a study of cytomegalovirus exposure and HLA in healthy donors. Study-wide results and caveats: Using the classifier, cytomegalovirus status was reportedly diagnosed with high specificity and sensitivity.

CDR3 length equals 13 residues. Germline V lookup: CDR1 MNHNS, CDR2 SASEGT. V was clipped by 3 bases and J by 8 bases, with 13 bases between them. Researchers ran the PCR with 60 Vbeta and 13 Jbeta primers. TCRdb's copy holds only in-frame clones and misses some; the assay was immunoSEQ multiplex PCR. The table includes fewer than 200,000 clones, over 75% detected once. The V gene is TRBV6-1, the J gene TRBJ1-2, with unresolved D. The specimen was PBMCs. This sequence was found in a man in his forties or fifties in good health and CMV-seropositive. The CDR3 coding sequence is TGTGCCAGCAGTGACCCAGTTCCGGGGGGCTACACCTTC. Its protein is CASSDPVPGGYTF.